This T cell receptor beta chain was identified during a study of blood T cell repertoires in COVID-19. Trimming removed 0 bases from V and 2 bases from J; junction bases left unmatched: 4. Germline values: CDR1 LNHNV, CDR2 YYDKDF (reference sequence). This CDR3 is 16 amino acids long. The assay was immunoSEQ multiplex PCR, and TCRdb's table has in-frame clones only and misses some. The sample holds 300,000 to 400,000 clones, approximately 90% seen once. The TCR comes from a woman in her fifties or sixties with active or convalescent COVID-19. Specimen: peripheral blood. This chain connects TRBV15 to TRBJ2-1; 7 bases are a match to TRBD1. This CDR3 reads CATSRDQGVPYNEQFF. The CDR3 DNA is TGTGCCACCAGCAGAGACCAGGGGGTCCCCTACAATGAGCAGTTCTTC.